A selection of T cell receptor beta chains follows, all from one sample in a study of T cell repertoires in cytomegalovirus infection. Each CDR3 protein gets one entry after TCRdb re-called the reads with MiXCR. Here the sample spans over 150,000 distinct CDR3 sequences, around an eighth being singletons. The sample consisted of PBMCs. These receptors all stem from a human donor in good health (CMV status not recorded). Some clones in this sample may be carry-over from other donors' samples. The CDR3 runs from the conserved cysteine through the conserved F or W. The order of the fields is V gene, clone size, D gene, J gene, CDR3 DNA, CDR3 protein. D genes are given only for firm matches. Some rows have no size entry. The others give once, few or many, or a class for an expanded clone.

TRBV12-3/TRBV12-4	many	TRBD1	TRBJ1-5	TGTGCCAGCAGTGTCGGGACAGGGATACAGCCCCAGCATTTT	CASSVGTGIQPQHF
TRBV7-9	many	TRBD1	TRBJ1-6	TGTGCCACCCCGGAAGGGACAGGAAGGGATAATTCACCCCTCCACTTT	CATPEGTGRDNSPLHF
TRBV20-1	NA	NA	TRBJ2-4	TGCAGTGCTTCGGACGGAGCCAAAAACATTCAGTACTTC	CSASDGAKNIQYF
TRBV28	NA	NA	TRBJ1-1	TGTGCCAGCAGTTTGGCCCCGGGGCCGAACACTGAAGCTTTCTTT	CASSLAPGPNTEAFF
TRBV29-1	NA	NA	TRBJ1-1	TGCAGCGAAGGGGGGTCGAACACTGAAGCTTTCTTT	CSEGGSNTEAFF
TRBV7-2	many	NA	TRBJ1-5	TGTGCCAGCAGCTTACTCGGCTCCAGGGGTTCTCAGCCCCAGCATTTT	CASSLLGSRGSQPQHF
TRBV5-4	NA	NA	TRBJ1-2	TGTGCCAGCAGCTTGGGCGGCAACCTTGGCTACACCTTC	CASSLGGNLGYTF
TRBV20-1	NA	NA	TRBJ2-3	TGCAGTGCATGTCCCACTACAGGAAAGGTACTGATGGATACGCAGTATTTT	CSACPTTGKVLMDTQYF
TRBV7-9	many	NA	TRBJ2-7	TGTGCCAGCAGCTTAGGATCGGGCTACGGAGGCTTTGTGGAGCAGTACTTC	CASSLGSGYGGFVEQYF
TRBV6-1	NA	NA	TRBJ2-7	TGTGCCAGCAGTGAAGAGAACAGGGTTCCCTTAGAGCAGTACTTC	CASSEENRVPLEQYF
TRBV12-3/TRBV12-4	many	NA	TRBJ2-7	TGTGCCAGCAGTTTAAACGGGGGAGTACTCTACGAGCAGTACTTC	CASSLNGGVLYEQYF
TRBV12-3/TRBV12-4	NA	TRBD1	TRBJ2-1	TGTGCCAGCAGTCCGGGACAGGGCAAGTTCTTC	CASSPGQGKFF
TRBV5-1	few	NA	TRBJ1-3	TGCGCCAGCACTCTTACGGGGGAATCTGGAAACACCATATATTTT	CASTLTGESGNTIYF
TRBV2	few	NA	TRBJ2-7	TGTGCCAGCAGGACCAATCCCGGCTCCTACGAGCAGTACTTC	CASRTNPGSYEQYF
TRBV18	NA	NA	TRBJ1-5	TGTGCCAGCTCACCCCAGGGTAATCAGCCCCAGCATTTT	CASSPQGNQPQHF
TRBV28	few	NA	TRBJ2-7	TGTGCCAGCTTCCCGCTGAACTCCTACGAGCAGTACTTC	CASFPLNSYEQYF
TRBV11-2	many	NA	TRBJ2-7	TGTGCCAGCAGCTCCTCGGTCAGGGATCCCCTATACGAGCAGTACTTC	CASSSSVRDPLYEQYF
TRBV20-1	NA	NA	TRBJ2-7	TGCAGTGCTAGAGATCGCCGGGAGAGCTCCTACGAGCAGTACTTC	CSARDRRESSYEQYF
TRBV29-1	few	TRBD1	TRBJ2-7	TGCAGCGTTGCGGGACAGGGCCTTGACGAGCAGTACTTC	CSVAGQGLDEQYF
TRBV14	many	NA	TRBJ1-4	TGTGCCAGCAGCCAAGTTGGGGGGACTAATGAAAAACTGTTTTTT	CASSQVGGTNEKLFF
TRBV28	many	NA	TRBJ1-5	TGTGCCAGCAGTTTCCCCTCGGACAGCGGGGGCTATCAGCCCCAGCATTTT	CASSFPSDSGGYQPQHF
TRBV29-1	few	TRBD1	TRBJ1-2	TGCAGCGCCCTCCGGGACAGGGGTGGGTATGGCTACACCTTC	CSALRDRGGYGYTF
TRBV7-6	few	NA	TRBJ2-7	TGTGCCAGCAGCTTAGTGGAATCACCATCCTACGAGCAGTACTTC	CASSLVESPSYEQYF
TRBV11-3	many	TRBD1	TRBJ2-1	TGTGCCAGCAGCCCAAGACAGGGTAGTTTCTACAATGAGCAGTTCTTC	CASSPRQGSFYNEQFF
TRBV6-5	many	NA	TRBJ2-7	TGTGCCAGAAGGACAGATTCCTACGAGCAGTACTTC	CARRTDSYEQYF
TRBV11-2	NA	TRBD1	TRBJ2-4	TGTGGCAGCAGCCCCCGGGACAGGGGTCCCCTAGCCAAAAACATTCAGTACTTC	CGSSPRDRGPLAKNIQYF
TRBV5-1	NA	NA	TRBJ2-2	TGCGCCAGCAGCCCCGGGACAACCACCGGGGAGCTGTTTTTT	CASSPGTTTGELFF
TRBV27	many	TRBD1	TRBJ1-2	TGTGCCAGCAGTTCGACCGGGACAGGGCGCTACATTAACTATGGCTACACCTTC	CASSSTGTGRYINYGYTF
TRBV28	NA	TRBD1	TRBJ1-2	TGTGCCAGCAGTACAGGGGGTTATGGCTACACCTTC	CASSTGGYGYTF
TRBV4-3	few	NA	TRBJ2-1	TGCGCCAGCAGCCAAGGATTACTCCTTGAGCAGTTCTTC	CASSQGLLLEQFF
TRBV20-1	NA	TRBD2	TRBJ2-7	TGCAGTGCTGGAACTAGCGCCCAACCCTACGAGCAGTACTTC	CSAGTSAQPYEQYF
TRBV14	many	NA	TRBJ1-6	TGTGCCAGCAGCCACCCCACAGGAAGGGGTTCACCCCTCCACTTT	CASSHPTGRGSPLHF
TRBV12-3/TRBV12-4	NA	TRBD2	TRBJ2-2	TGTGCCAGCAGTGAGGGACTAGCGGGAGGAGCCGGGGAGCTGTTTTTT	CASSEGLAGGAGELFF
TRBV6-2/TRBV6-3	NA	NA	TRBJ1-1	TGTGCCAGCAGTTACGTCCGGGGAACTGAAGCTTTCTTT	CASSYVRGTEAFF
TRBV27	many	TRBD2	TRBJ2-7	TGTGCCAGCAGTTTGGCCGGGACTAGGAGCTACGAGCAGTACTTC	CASSLAGTRSYEQYF
TRBV29-1	few	TRBD2	TRBJ2-1	TGCAGCGTTGGAAGTCTAGCGGGAGGGAAATTTCGGGACAATGAGCAGTTCTTC	CSVGSLAGGKFRDNEQFF
TRBV9	NA	TRBD1	TRBJ1-5	TGTGCCAGCAGCGTAGAGGGGGCGTATAATCAGCCCCAGCATTTT	CASSVEGAYNQPQHF